This record concerns one T cell receptor beta chain sequence. The target antigen is unknown. This sample is drawn from a study of T cells expressing NK-cell markers. Study at large: TCR beta repertoires came from sorted CD3+CD56+NKG2C+, CD3+CD56+NKG2C- and CD3+CD56-NKG2C+ T cells. One of eight sequenced donors was HCMV-seronegative; the other seven were seropositive. Broader study findings: The study found dominant NKG2C+ clonotypes at roughly 1.0-8% of CD8+ T cells in about six donors.

No DNA is given; TCRdb re-called the 5' RACE reads and lists each CDR3 protein once. Seen in this sample are 450,000 to 600,000 distinct CDR3 sequences; the ten most common clones hold roughly 3.6%. This CDR3 contains 14 residues. The germline gives CDR1 KGHDR, CDR2 SFDVKD. The receptor comes from a man aged 18 to 29 in good health. The chain joins TRBV24-1 to TRBJ2-3; the D call of TRBD1 rests on TCRdb alone, since no DNA is present to check it. The source material was blood T cells: a sorted CD56 or NKG2C T cell subset, CD4+ or CD8+ T cells, or bulk PBMC T cells (not recorded which). The CDR3 loop is CATSDRTGADTQYF.